This TCR beta chain was obtained from a study of patients and donors after allogeneic stem cell transplantation. This clonotype was detected many times. One entry per CDR3 protein, called by TCRdb with MiXCR from the RT-PCR reads. The sample gives about 57,000 distinct CDR3 sequences, about 14% of which show up once; around 30% is in the top ten. Sequenced material: blood, either unsorted or a sorted T cell fraction (not recorded which). The receptor was derived from a human donor who was either an allogeneic HSCT recipient or a stem cell or donor lymphocyte infusion donor (not recorded which). It is not recorded whose cells these are; they may come from a transplant donor.

The CDR3 nucleotides are TGTGCCACCAGTGATCCCGGAACCTACGAGCAGTACTTC. Translating gives CATSDPGTYEQYF. The rearrangement links TRBV24-1 to TRBJ2-7; no clear D. Germline CDR1 reads KGHDR; CDR2 reads SFDVKD. The ends were cut back, 3 bases at V and 2 bases at J, with 7 bases in the middle. This CDR3 contains 13 residues.